These T cell receptor beta chains were read from a single sample in a study of T cells after posttransplantation cyclophosphamide. Profiled with immunoSEQ multiplex PCR; TCRdb holds only in-frame clones, not every one. The repertoire holds hundreds of clones, with about 91% as singletons. The sample taken for sequencing was CD4+ T cells sorted from bone marrow. All receptors derive from a man aged 45-65 years. Both conserved end residues are part of each CDR3. The order of the fields is clone size, D gene, J gene, V gene, CDR3 protein, CDR3 DNA. A D gene is named only where the DNA matches it firmly. The size entry is marked missing in some rows and otherwise reads once, few, many or a size class.

. | . | TRBJ1-1 | TRBV4-2 | CASSQSLTNTEAFF | TGTGCCAGCAGCCAAAGTCTAACGAACACTGAAGCTTTCTTT
. | . | TRBJ2-1 | TRBV11-3 | CASSFQNGEQFF | TGTGCCAGCAGCTTCCAAAACGGTGAGCAGTTCTTC
. | . | TRBJ2-7 | TRBV7-2 | CASSRGLLYEQYF | TGTGCCAGCAGCCGAGGACTCCTCTACGAGCAGTACTTC
. | TRBD1 | TRBJ1-1 | TRBV7-9 | CASNRGLVTEAFF | TGTGCCAGTAACAGGGGGCTTGTCACTGAAGCTTTCTTT
. | . | TRBJ1-2 | TRBV7-9 | CASSPHRDYGYTF | TGTGCCAGCAGCCCTCATCGGGACTATGGCTACACCTTC
. | TRBD2 | TRBJ2-7 | TRBV7-9 | CASSLGGRGRAFGNEQYF | TGTGCCAGCAGCTTAGGAGGGCGCGGGAGGGCCTTTGGAAACGAGCAGTACTTC
once | . | TRBJ1-2 | TRBV25-1 | CASSEGGRLYGYTF | TGTGCCAGCAGTGAAGGGGGCCGACTCTATGGCTACACCTTC
. | . | TRBJ1-2 | TRBV27 | CASSLRRRGEYGYTF | TGTGCCAGCAGTTTAAGGCGGAGGGGCGAGTATGGCTACACCTTC
. | . | TRBJ2-2 | TRBV4-3 | CASSQEISRVPGELFF | TGCGCCAGCAGCCAAGAAATCAGCAGGGTTCCCGGGGAGCTGTTTTTT
. | . | TRBJ2-1 | TRBV5-6 | CASSLKAGSTYNEQFF | TGTGCCAGCAGCTTGAAGGCAGGGTCTACCTACAATGAGCAGTTCTTC
. | TRBD2 | TRBJ2-4 | TRBV4-3 | CASSQEGLAENIQYF | TGCGCCAGCAGCCAGGAGGGACTAGCGGAAAACATTCAGTACTTC
. | . | TRBJ1-1 | TRBV19 | CASRPRVAAGNTEAFF | TGTGCCAGTAGACCCCGAGTTGCGGCGGGAAACACTGAAGCTTTCTTT
. | . | TRBJ2-2 | TRBV7-2 | CASSSMGSTGELFF | TGTGCCAGCAGTTCTATGGGGAGCACCGGGGAGCTGTTTTTT
. | TRBD1 | TRBJ1-6 | TRBV4-3 | CASSQATGVYSPLHF | TGCGCCAGCAGCCAAGCGACAGGGGTTTATTCCCCCCTCCACTTT
. | . | TRBJ1-5 | TRBV4-2 | CASSQAYAGVSNQPQHF | TGTGCCAGCAGCCAAGCCTACGCGGGGGTCAGCAATCAGCCCCAGCATTTT
few | . | TRBJ1-2 | TRBV6-5 | CASSYNSHANYGYTF | TGTGCCAGCAGTTACAACAGCCACGCTAACTATGGCTACACCTTC
. | . | TRBJ2-1 | TRBV19 | CASSILIGEANEQFF | TGTGCCAGTAGTATTCTTATCGGGGAGGCGAATGAGCAGTTCTTC
. | . | TRBJ2-7 | TRBV30 | CAWSVRSGWNEQYF | TGTGCCTGGAGTGTACGATCAGGGTGGAACGAGCAGTACTTC